These T cell receptor beta chains were read from a single sample in a study of long-term antiretroviral therapy in people with HIV. Sequencing was performed with immunoSEQ multiplex PCR; in TCRdb, only in-frame clones are kept and a portion is missing. The profile covers 15,000 or so clones, with 78% appearing a single time and about 13% taken by the ten largest. Sequencing used unsorted PBMCs, obtained more than 3.1 years after starting antiretroviral therapy. These receptors were collected from a woman aged 40 to 49 with HIV. CDR3s leave out the opening cysteine and the closing phenylalanine or tryptophan. The size of a clone is reported for some rows only, either as once, few or many, or as a class for expanded clones.

ASSSTRQGSTEAF TRBV18 . TRBJ1-1
ASSGPQGNTIY TRBV2 once TRBJ1-3
AWSVQGVEQF TRBV30 . TRBJ2-1
ASSLVPGSQPQH TRBV7-2 . TRBJ1-5
ASSVKVDEKLF TRBV5-1 . TRBJ1-4
ASSQRQGAIVMGSYYEQY TRBV5-4 . TRBJ2-7
AISAGLSYEQY TRBV10-3 few TRBJ2-7
SVRRLAGGNTYEQY TRBV29-1 . TRBJ2-7
ASSLEGSRGGLSKSYEQY TRBV11-2 . TRBJ2-7
ASSLGGGGHNEQF TRBV5-1 . TRBJ2-1
ASGLGATHYGYT TRBV12-5 . TRBJ1-2
ASSPWEGTEAF TRBV9 few TRBJ1-1
ASSPRDRGWGNTIY TRBV5-6 . TRBJ1-3
ACRDGNTIY TRBV6-5 few TRBJ1-3
ASNWDGQNIQY TRBV6-1 . TRBJ2-4
TSSAPGLANDEQF TRBV1 . TRBJ2-1